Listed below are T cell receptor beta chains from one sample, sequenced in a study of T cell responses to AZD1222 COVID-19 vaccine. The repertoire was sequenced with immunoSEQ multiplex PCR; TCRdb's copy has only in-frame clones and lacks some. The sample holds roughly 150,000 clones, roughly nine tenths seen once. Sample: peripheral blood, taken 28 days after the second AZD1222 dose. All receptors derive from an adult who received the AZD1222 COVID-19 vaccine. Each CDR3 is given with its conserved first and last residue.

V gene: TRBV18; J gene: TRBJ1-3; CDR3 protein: CASSPWYPGTSGNTIYF
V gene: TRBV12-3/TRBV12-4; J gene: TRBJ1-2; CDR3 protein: CASRGDRSGGYTF
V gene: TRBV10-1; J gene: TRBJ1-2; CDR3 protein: CASKRGEGASANYGYTF
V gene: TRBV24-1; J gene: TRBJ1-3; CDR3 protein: CATSDDRTSIYF
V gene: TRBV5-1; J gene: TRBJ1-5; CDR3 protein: CASSLSGYGNQPQHF
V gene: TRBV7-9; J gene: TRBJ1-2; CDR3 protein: CASSLDGDGAYGYTF
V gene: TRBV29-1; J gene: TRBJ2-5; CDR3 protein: CSVGGGRGETQYF
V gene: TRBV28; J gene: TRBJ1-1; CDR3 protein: CASSIPGGGGTEAFF
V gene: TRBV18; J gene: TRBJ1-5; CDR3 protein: CASSPQGGGRPQHF
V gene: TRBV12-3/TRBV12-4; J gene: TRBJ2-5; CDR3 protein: CASSLDYDQTQYF
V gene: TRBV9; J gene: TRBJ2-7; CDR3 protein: CASSVGVGQANYEQYF
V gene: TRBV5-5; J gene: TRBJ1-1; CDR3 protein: CASSLALGREGGAFF
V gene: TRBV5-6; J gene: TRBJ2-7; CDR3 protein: CASSPERGHYEQYF
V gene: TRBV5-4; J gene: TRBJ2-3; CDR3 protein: CASSLAGGGTDTQYF
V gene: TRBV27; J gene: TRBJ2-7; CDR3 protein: CASSRTSTYEQYF
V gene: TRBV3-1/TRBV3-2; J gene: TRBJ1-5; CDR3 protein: CASSQAQGGNQPQHF
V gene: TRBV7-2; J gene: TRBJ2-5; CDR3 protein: CASSPWDRKETQYF
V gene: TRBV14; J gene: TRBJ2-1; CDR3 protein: CASSQAVSGGQFF
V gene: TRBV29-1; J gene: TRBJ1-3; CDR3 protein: CSVGGGAGNTIYF
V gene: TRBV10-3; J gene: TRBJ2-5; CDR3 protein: CAISEAQETQYF
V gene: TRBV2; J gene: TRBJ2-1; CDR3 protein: CASSPFLGYNEQFF
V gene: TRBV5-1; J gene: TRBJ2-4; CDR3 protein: CASSPARVAGWNIQYF
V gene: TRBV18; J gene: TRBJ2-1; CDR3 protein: CASSPGAGGLNEQFF
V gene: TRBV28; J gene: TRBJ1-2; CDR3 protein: CASSLYGGHQGYTF
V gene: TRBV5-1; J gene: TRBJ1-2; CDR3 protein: CASSLGTGDGHYGYTF
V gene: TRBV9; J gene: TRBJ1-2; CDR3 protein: CASSAGTARNYGYTF
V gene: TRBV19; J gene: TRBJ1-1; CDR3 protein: CASTLITRSHTEAFF
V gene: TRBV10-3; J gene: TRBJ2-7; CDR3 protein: CAISARGDSYEQYF
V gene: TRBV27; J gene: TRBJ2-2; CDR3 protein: CASSFLITGHTGELFF
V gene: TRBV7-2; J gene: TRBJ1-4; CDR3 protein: CASSATGPTNEKLFF
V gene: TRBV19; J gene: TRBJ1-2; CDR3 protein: CASSIWAGGNYGYTF
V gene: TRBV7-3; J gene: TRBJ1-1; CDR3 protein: CASSSNRNTEAFF
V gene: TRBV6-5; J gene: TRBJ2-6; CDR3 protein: CARRDGGANVLTF
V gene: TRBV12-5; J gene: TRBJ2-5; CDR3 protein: CASGTGSETQYF
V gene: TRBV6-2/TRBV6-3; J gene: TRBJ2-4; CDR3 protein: CASSFSGAKNIQYF
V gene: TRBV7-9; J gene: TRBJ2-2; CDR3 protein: CASSYQTNTGELFF
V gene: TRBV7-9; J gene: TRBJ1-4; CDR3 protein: CASSSNRATNEKLFF
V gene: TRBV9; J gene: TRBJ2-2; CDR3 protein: CASSVAVAGGDGELFF
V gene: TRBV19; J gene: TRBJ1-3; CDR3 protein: CASSIRGGAVGNTIYF
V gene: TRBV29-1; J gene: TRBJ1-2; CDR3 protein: CSVEEGGQANYGYTF
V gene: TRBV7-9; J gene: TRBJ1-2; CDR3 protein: CASSLGTGARYGYTF
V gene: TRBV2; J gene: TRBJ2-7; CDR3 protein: CASSDRPAYEQYF
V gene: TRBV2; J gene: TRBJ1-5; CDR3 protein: CASSEAAGYNQPQHF
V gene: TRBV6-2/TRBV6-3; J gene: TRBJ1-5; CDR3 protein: CASSPSWAGQDQPQHF
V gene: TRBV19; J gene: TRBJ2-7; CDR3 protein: CASSSWERGTYEQYF
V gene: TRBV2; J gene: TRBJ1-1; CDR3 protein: CASKFETVNTEAFF
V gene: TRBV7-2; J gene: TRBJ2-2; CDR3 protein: CASSFADNRELFF
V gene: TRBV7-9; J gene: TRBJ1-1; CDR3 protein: CASSLVREGGSTFF